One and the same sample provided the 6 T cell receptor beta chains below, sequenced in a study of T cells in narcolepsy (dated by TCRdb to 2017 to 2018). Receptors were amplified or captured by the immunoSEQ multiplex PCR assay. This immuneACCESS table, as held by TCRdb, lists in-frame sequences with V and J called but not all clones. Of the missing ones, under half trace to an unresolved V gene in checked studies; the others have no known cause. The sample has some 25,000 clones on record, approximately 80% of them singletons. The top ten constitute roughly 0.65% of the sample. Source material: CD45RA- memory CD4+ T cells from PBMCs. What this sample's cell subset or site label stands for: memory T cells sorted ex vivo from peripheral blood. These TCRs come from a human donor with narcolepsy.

In DNA, the CDR3 is TGTGCCAGCACAATGGGGGACTTCGGGGAAGCTTTCTTT. Residues: CASTMGDFGEAFF. This chain links TRBV6-6 with TRBJ1-1; weak D call: TRBD1 (5 bases). V lost 7 bases, J lost 8 bases, and 17 bases lay in between. Germline V gene lookup returns CDR1 MNHNY and CDR2 SVGAGI (reference sequence). The CDR3 extends over 13 amino acids.

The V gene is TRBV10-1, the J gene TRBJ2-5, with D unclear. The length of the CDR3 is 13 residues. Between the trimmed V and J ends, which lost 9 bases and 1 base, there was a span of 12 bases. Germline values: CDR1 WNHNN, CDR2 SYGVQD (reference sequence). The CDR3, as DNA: TGCGCCAGTATAGAACCGTGCCAAGAGACCCAGTACTTC. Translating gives CASIEPCQETQYF.

The CDR3 DNA sequence: TGTGCCAGCAGAGGGGTAGAGACCCAGTACTTC. Translating gives CASRGVETQYF. This sequence joins TRBV6-5 and TRBJ2-5; tentative D call: TRBD1 (5 bases). The V and J ends lost 6 bases and 4 bases respectively, with 6 bases between them. Germline lookup yields CDR1 MNHEY and CDR2 SVGAGI. This CDR3 has 11 residues.

For the CDR3, the DNA is TGTGCCAGCAGGCTATACAGCAGCAATCAGCCCCAGCATTTT. Protein: CASRLYSSNQPQHF. This chain links TRBV2 with TRBJ1-5; D is unresolved. Germline V gives CDR1 SNHLY, CDR2 FYNNEI. The CDR3 runs 14 residues. V lost 6 bases and J lost 1, with 10 bases in between.

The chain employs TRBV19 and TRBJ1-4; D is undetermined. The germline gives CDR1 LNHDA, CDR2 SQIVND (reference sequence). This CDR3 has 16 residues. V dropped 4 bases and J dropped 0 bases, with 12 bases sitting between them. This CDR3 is CASSTRLSSTNEKLFF. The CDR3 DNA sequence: TGTGCCAGTAGTACCCGTCTAAGCTCAACTAATGAAAAACTGTTTTTT.

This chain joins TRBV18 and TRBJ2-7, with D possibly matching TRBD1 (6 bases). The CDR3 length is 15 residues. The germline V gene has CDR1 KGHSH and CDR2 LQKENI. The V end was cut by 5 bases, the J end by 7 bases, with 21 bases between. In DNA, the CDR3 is TGTGCCAGCTCAGTGGGACCGGGACACCCTAGTGAGCAGTACTTC. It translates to CASSVGPGHPSEQYF.